Presented here are 5 T cell receptor beta chains from one specimen sequenced in a study of cytomegalovirus exposure and HLA in healthy donors. Use of 60 Vbeta and 13 Jbeta primers characterized the PCR. Clones were read by immunoSEQ multiplex PCR, and TCRdb kept only the in-frame ones, dropping some. The sample has some 180,000 clones; around 80% are singletons. Specimen: PBMCs. The receptor source for this set is a woman aged 55-69 years in good health and CMV-seropositive.

This chain joins TRBV28 and TRBJ2-5, with 8 bases identical to TRBD1. Gene TRBJ2-7 matches the end of the DNA better, so the J call may be wrong. CDR1 and CDR2 from the germline V gene are MDHEN and SYDVKM. The CDR3 loop spans 15 amino acids. The CDR3 sequence is CASSSGQGPHYEQYF. CDR3 coding DNA: TGTGCCAGCAGTTCCGGACAGGGCCCCCACTACGAGCAGTACTTC.

The DNA for the CDR3 is TGTGCCAGCAGCGTAGCTTCAAGGGGGCAAGGCTACACCTTC. This translates into CASSVASRGQGYTF. The chain has TRBV9 and TRBJ1-2; 7 bases are shared with TRBD1. Germline CDR1 reads SGDLS; CDR2 reads YYNGEE. The J segment lost 8 bases and the V segment lost 0 bases, leaving 7 bases of the junction unmatched. The CDR3 is 14 residues long.

The chain uses TRBV6-5 and TRBJ1-2; D may be TRBD1 (6 bases). CDR1 and CDR2 from the germline V gene are MNHEY and SVGAGI. V lost 6 bases to trimming and J lost 4 bases, with 18 bases between them. The CDR3 contains 15 residues. CDR3 in amino acids: CASSQSGGASYGYTF. CDR3 coding DNA: TGTGCCAGCAGCCAGTCGGGGGGCGCGAGCTATGGCTACACCTTC.

The rearrangement joins TRBV28 to TRBJ1-1, with 8 bases identical to TRBD1. J lost 2 bases, V lost 7 bases, and 6 bases had no gene match. The CDR3 loop spans 14 amino acids. Germline CDR1 and CDR2: MDHEN and SYDVKM. CDR3 in DNA: TGTGCCAGCACTGTACAGGGGGGAAACACTGAAGCTTTCTTT. Translation: CASTVQGGNTEAFF.

The chain joins TRBV5-8 to TRBJ2-2, with D perhaps TRBD2 (5 bases). The V gene lost 7 bases and the J gene lost 8 bases, with 12 bases spanning the gap. From germline, CDR1 is SGHTS and CDR2 YDEGEE. The CDR3 runs 12 residues. The CDR3 nucleotides read TGTGCCAGCGAGACTCGGGGAGGGGAGCTGTTTTTT. Protein sequence: CASETRGGELFF.